Below are 6 T cell receptor beta chains sequenced from a single sample in a study of blood T cell repertoires in COVID-19. Assay used: immunoSEQ multiplex PCR; TCRdb lists only in-frame clones, some missing. The table lists about 200,000 clones, approximately 91% of them singletons. Sequencing input: peripheral blood. The receptors shown here come from a man between 35 and 55 years old with acute or convalescent COVID-19.

The rearrangement joins TRBV24-1 to TRBJ2-5; 8 nucleotides line up with TRBD1. The CDR3 loop spans 15 amino acids. V dropped 4 bases and J dropped 4; count of bases not matched to a gene: 7. In germline, CDR1 is KGHDR, CDR2 SFDVKD. The CDR3 spells CATSDKTTGVETQYF. The CDR3 nucleotides read TGTGCCACCAGTGACAAAACGACAGGGGTAGAGACCCAGTACTTC.

The DNA of the CDR3 is TGTGCCAGCTCACCGTCGGGGGGGCCCAGTTATGAGCAGTTCTTC. This translates into CASSPSGGPSYEQFF. The V gene is TRBV18, the J gene TRBJ2-1, with 8 nucleotides matching TRBD2. The V gene's germline CDR1 is KGHSH and CDR2 LQKENI. The CDR3 totals 15 residues. V dropped 3 bases and J dropped 8; count of bases not matched to a gene: 9. Full variable domain (outside the CDR3, taken from reference TRBV18 and TRBJ2-1): NAGVMQNPRHLVRRRGQEARLRCSPMKGHSHVYWYRQLPEEGLKFMVYLQKENIIDESGMPKERFSAEFPKEGPSILRIQQVVRGDSAAYFCASSPSGGPSYEQFFGPGTRLTVL.

This chain connects TRBV2 to TRBJ2-7; TRBD1 aligns across 10 bases. Germline V gives CDR1 SNHLY, CDR2 FYNNEI. The CDR3 length is 13 residues. V was pared by 8 bases and J by 7 bases, with 8 bases of the junction left unmatched. The chain's CDR3 is CASRGQGSGEQYF. CDR3 DNA: TGTGCCAGCCGGGGACAGGGGTCGGGGGAGCAGTACTTC.

This clone was seen a handful of times. V is TRBV6-2 or TRBV6-3 and J is TRBJ2-7; 9 bases match TRBD1. The V gene's germline CDR1 is MNHEY and CDR2 SVGEGT. This CDR3 is 14 amino acids long. The V and J ends lost 2 bases and 2 bases, in that order; junction bases with no gene match: 1. The CDR3 DNA reads TGTGCCAGCAGTTACGGACAGGGGCCCTACGAGCAGTACTTC. It yields the protein CASSYGQGPYEQYF.

This clone was picked up one time. Written as DNA, the CDR3 is TGTGCCAGCAGCCCCCTCAGCTCCTACAATGAGCAGTTCTTC. This sequence encodes CASSPLSSYNEQFF. The V call is TRBV7-6, the J call TRBJ2-1; D remains unclear. Germline CDR1 and CDR2: SGHVS and FNYEAQ. The CDR3 has 14 amino acids. Trimming left V 5 bases short and J 0 bases short, with 8 bases between. Full variable domain (rest looked up from reference TRBV7-6 and TRBJ2-1): GAGVSQSPRYKVTKRGQDVALRCDPISGHVSLYWYRQALGQGPEFLTYFNYEAQQDKSGLPNDRFSAERPEGSISTLTIQRTEQRDSAMYRCASSPLSSYNEQFFGPGTRLTVL.

This clone was counted a single time. The CDR3 protein is CAWSPWRRQGLRSGANVLTF. Written as DNA, the CDR3 is TGTGCCTGGAGTCCCTGGAGGAGACAGGGGCTTCGTTCTGGGGCCAACGTCCTGACTTTC. The rearrangement links TRBV30 to TRBJ2-6, with 8 bases matching TRBD1. Germline CDR1 is GTSNPN and CDR2 is SVGIG (reference sequence). Losses at the gene ends were 2 bases for V and 1 base for J; bases not matched to a gene: 16. This CDR3 comprises 20 residues.